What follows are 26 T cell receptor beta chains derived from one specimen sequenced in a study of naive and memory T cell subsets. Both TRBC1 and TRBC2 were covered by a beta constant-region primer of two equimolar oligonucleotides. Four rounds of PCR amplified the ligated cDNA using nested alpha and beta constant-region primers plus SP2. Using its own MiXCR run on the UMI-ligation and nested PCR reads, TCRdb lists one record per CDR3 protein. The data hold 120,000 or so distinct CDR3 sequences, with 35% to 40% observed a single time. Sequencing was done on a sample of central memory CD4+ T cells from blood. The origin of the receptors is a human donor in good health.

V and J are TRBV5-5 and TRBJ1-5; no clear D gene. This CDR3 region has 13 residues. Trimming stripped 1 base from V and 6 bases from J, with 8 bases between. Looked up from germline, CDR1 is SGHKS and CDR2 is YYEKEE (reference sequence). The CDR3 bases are TGTGCCAGCAGCTTGTGGGGTGGTCAGCCCCAGCATTTT. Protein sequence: CASSLWGGQPQHF.

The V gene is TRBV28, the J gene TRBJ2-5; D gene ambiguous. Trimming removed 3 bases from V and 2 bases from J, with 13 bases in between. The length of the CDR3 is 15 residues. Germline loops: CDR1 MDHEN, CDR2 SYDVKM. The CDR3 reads CASSFGPGPQETQYF. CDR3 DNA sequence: TGTGCCAGCAGTTTCGGTCCAGGACCGCAAGAGACCCAGTACTTC.

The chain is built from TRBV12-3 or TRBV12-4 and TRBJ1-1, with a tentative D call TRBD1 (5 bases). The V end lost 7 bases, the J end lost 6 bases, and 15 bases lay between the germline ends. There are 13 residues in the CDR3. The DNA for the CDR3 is TGTGCCAGCACCGCGGACACCTCCTCTGAAGCTTTCTTT. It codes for CASTADTSSEAFF.

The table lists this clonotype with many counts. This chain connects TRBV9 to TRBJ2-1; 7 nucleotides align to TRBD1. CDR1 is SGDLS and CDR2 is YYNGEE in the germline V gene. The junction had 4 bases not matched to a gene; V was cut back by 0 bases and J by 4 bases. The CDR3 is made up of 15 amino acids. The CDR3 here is CASSVVGTEYNEQFF. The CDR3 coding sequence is TGTGCCAGCAGCGTAGTTGGGACAGAGTACAATGAGCAGTTCTTC.

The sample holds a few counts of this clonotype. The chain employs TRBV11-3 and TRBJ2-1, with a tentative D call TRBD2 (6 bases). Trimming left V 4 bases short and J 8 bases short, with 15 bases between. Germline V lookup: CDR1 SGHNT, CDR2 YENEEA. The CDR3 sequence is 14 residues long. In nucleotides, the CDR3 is TGTGCCAGCAGCTCTAGCGCCCAGGGAGATGAGCAGTTCTTC. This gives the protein CASSSSAQGDEQFF.

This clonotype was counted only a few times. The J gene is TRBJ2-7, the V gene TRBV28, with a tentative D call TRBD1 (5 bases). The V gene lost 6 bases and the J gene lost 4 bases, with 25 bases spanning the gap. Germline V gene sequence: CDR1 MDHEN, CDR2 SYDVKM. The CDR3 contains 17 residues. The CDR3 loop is CASSPRPGKGFFYEQYF. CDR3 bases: TGTGCCAGCAGCCCCCGCCCAGGGAAAGGGTTTTTTTACGAGCAGTACTTC.

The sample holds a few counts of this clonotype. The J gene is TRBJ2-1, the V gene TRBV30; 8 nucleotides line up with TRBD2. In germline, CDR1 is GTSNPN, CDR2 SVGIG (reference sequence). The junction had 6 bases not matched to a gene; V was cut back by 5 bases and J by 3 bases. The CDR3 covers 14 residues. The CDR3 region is CAWAGGSGYNEQFF. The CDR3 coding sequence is TGTGCCTGGGCGGGGGGTAGCGGCTACAATGAGCAGTTCTTC.

The CDR3 region has the DNA TGTGCCAGCAGTTTAAGAGAGAACACTGAAGCTTTCTTT. Protein: CASSLRENTEAFF. The V and J genes are TRBV27 and TRBJ1-1; D is unresolved. V dropped 2 bases and J dropped 1 base, with 5 bases sitting between them. Germline lookup yields CDR1 MNHEY and CDR2 SMNVEV (reference sequence). The CDR3 totals 13 residues.

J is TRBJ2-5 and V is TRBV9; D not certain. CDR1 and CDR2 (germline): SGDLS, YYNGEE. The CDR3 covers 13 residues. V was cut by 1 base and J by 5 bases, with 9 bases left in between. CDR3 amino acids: CASSVSPSETQYF. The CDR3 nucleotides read TGTGCCAGCAGCGTAAGCCCTAGTGAGACCCAGTACTTC.

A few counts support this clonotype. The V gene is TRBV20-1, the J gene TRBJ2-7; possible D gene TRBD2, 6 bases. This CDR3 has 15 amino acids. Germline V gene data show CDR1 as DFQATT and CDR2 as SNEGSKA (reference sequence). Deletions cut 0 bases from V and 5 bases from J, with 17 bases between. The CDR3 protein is CSARDFGGRRNEQYF. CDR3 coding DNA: TGCAGTGCTAGAGATTTCGGGGGTAGGAGGAACGAGCAGTACTTC.

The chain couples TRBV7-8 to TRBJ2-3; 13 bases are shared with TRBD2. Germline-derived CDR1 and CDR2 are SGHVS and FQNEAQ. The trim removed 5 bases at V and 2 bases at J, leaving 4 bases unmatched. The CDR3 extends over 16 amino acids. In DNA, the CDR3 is TGTGCCAGCAGCGCCGGGACTAGCGGGACCACAGATACGCAGTATTTT. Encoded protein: CASSAGTSGTTDTQYF.

In DNA, the CDR3 is TGTGCCAGCAGTTACTTAAACTTACTAGCGGGAACCTACGAGCAGTACTTC. Its protein is CASSYLNLLAGTYEQYF. The V gene is TRBV6-6, the J gene TRBJ2-7; 10 nucleotides align to TRBD2. V lost 1 base and J lost 2; bases outside the gene matches: 8. CDR1 is MNHNY, CDR2 SVGAGI, per germline (reference sequence). CDR3 length: 17 amino acids.

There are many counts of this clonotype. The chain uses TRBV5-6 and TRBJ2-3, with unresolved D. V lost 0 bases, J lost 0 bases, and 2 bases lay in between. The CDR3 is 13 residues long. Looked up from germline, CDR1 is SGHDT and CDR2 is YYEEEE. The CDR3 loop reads CASSLGSTDTQYF. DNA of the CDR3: TGTGCCAGCAGCTTGGGCAGCACAGATACGCAGTATTTT. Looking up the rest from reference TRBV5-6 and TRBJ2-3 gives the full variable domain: DAGVTQSPTHLIKTRGQQVTLRCSPKSGHDTVSWYQQALGQGPQFIFQYYEEEERQRGNFPDRFSGHQFPNYSSELNVNALLLGDSALYLCASSLGSTDTQYFGPGTRLTVL.

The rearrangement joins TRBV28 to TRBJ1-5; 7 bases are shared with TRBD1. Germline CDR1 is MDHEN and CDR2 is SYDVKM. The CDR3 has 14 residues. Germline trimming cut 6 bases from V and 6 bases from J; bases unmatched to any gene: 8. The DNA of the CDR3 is TGTGCCAGCAGCACATTTACAGGGGTTCAGCCCCAGCATTTT. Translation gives CASSTFTGVQPQHF. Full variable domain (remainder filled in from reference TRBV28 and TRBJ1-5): DVKVTQSSRYLVKRTGEKVFLECVQDMDHENMFWYRQDPGLGLRLIYFSYDVKMKEKGDIPEGYSVSREKKERFSLILESASTNQTSMYLCASSTFTGVQPQHFGDGTRLSIL.

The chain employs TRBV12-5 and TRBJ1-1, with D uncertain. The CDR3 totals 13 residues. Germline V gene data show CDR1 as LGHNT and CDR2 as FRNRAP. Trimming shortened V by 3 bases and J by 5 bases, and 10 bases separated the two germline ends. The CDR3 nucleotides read TGTGCTAGTGGTTTCGGAGCGGGGACTGAAGCTTTCTTT. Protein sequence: CASGFGAGTEAFF.

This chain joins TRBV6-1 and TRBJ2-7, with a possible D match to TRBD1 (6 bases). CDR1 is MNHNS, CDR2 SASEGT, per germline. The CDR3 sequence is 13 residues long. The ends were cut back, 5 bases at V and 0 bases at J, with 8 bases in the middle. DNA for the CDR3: TGTGCCAGCAGTCGACAGGACTCCTACGAGCAGTACTTC. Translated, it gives CASSRQDSYEQYF.

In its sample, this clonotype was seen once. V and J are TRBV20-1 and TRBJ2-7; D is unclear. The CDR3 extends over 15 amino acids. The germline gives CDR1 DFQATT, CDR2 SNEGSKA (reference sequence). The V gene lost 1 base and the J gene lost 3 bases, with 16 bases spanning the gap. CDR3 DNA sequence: TGCAGTGCTAGAGTTAGTGGGATGGGGTTCTACGAGCAGTACTTC. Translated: CSARVSGMGFYEQYF.

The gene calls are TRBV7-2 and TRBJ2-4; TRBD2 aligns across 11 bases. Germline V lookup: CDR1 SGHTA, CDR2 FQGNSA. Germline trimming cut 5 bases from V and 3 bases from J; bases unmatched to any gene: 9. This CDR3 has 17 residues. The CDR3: CASSVPGLAEGKNIQYF. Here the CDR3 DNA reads TGTGCCAGCAGCGTACCGGGACTAGCGGAGGGCAAAAACATTCAGTACTTC.

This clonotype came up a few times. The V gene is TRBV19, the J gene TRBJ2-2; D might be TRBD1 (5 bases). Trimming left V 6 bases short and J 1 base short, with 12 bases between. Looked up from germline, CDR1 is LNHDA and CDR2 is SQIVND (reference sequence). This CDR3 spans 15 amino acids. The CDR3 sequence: CASRLRGLNTGELFF. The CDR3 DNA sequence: TGTGCCAGTAGGCTAAGGGGCCTGAACACCGGGGAGCTGTTTTTT.

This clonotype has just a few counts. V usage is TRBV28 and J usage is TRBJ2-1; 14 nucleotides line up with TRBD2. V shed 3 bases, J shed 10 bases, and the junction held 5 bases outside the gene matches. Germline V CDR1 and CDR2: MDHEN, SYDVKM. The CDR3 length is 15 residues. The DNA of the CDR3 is TGTGCCAGCAGTTTGATGACTAGCGGGAGGGTAGAGCAGTTCTTC. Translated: CASSLMTSGRVEQFF. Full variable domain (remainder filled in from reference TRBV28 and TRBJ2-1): DVKVTQSSRYLVKRTGEKVFLECVQDMDHENMFWYRQDPGLGLRLIYFSYDVKMKEKGDIPEGYSVSREKKERFSLILESASTNQTSMYLCASSLMTSGRVEQFFGPGTRLTVL.

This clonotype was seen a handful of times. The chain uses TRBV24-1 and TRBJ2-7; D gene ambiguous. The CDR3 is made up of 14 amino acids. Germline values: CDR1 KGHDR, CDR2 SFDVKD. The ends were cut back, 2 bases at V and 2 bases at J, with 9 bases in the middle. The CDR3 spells CATSDWGKAYEQYF. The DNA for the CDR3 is TGTGCCACCAGTGATTGGGGTAAGGCCTACGAGCAGTACTTC.

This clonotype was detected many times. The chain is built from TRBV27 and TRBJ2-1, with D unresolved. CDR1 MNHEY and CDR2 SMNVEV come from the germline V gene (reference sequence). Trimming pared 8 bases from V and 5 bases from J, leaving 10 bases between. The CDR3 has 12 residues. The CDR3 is CASHYTDNEQFF. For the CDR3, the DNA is TGTGCCAGCCATTACACTGACAATGAGCAGTTCTTC.

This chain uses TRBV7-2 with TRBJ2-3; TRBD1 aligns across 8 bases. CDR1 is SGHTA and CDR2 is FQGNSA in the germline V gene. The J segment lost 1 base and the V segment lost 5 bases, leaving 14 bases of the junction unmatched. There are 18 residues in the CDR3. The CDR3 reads CASSLYRTGSRGTDTQYF. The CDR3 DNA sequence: TGTGCCAGCAGCCTATACAGGACAGGGTCGCGGGGCACAGATACGCAGTATTTT.

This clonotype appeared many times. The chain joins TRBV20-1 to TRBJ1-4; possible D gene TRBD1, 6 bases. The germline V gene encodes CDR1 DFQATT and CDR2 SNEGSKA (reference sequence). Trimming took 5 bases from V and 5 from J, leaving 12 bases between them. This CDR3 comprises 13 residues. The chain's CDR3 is CSASTGSNEKLFF. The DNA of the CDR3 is TGCAGTGCTTCTACAGGGTCCAATGAAAAACTGTTTTTT.

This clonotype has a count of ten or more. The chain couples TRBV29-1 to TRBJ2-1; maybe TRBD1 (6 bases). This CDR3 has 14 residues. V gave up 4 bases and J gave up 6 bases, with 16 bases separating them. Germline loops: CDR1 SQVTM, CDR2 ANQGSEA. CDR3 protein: CSVGTPGVVNEQFF. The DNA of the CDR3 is TGCAGCGTTGGGACGCCAGGGGTTGTCAATGAGCAGTTCTTC.

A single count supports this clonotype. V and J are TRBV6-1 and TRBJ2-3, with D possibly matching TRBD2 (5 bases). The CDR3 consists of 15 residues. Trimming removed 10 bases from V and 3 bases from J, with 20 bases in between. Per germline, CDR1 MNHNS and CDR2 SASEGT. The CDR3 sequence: CATLSKGVGTDTQYF. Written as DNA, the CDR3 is TGTGCCACACTATCGAAGGGAGTTGGGACAGATACGCAGTATTTT.